The source of this T cell receptor (beta chain) is a study of T-cell memory formation after mild COVID-19. On the study more broadly: Largely, the TCR clusters proved donor specific. Overall study findings and caveats: Second-wave clones reaching peak frequency on day 37 lacked confirmed SARS-CoV-2 specificity. Mainly in CM and EM were contracting CD4+ clones; CD8+ were in EMRA. Several responding clones turned up in pre-infection memory, indicating that cross-reactive memory may have taken part.

This clonotype was seen a few times. What it binds is not known. Each CDR3 protein gets one entry after TCRdb re-called the 5' RACE reads with MiXCR. The data hold some 180,000 distinct CDR3 sequences, with 10% to 15% observed a single time. The V gene's germline CDR1 is MNHEY and CDR2 SVGAGI. V lost 3 bases and J lost 1, with 9 bases in between. The CDR3 has 14 amino acids. The material sequenced was PBMCs or a T cell subset sorted from them (not recorded which). The chain is built from TRBV6-5 and TRBJ1-2; tentatively, D is TRBD1 (5 bases). The TCR originated in a man between 18 and 29 years old who had mild COVID-19 (a few samples of this study predate the infection). Cell type and time point are not known. CDR3 protein: CASSYGGYNYGYTF. CDR3 DNA sequence: TGTGCCAGCAGTTATGGGGGTTATAACTATGGCTACACCTTC.